Shown below are 17 T cell receptor beta chains from a single sample sequenced in a study of T cells in women clearing cervical HPV infection. Method: immunoSEQ multiplex PCR; TCRdb's copy keeps in-frame clones and lacks some. Its clone listing holds tens of thousands of clones. Input material: blood buffy coat. The source is a woman between 18 and 70 years old with a cervical HPV16 infection that either progressed to CIN3+ or cleared (not recorded which).

About this clone: The CDR3 goes on 3 residues after the read ends, and that part is filled in from the germline J gene. The gene calls are TRBV19 and TRBJ2-7, with 9 bases identical to TRBD2. CDR3 length equals 14 residues. Germline CDR1 reads LNHDA; CDR2 reads SQIVND (reference sequence). Trimming took 7 bases from V and 2 from J; bases not matched to a gene: 6. The CDR3 sequence is CASNLAGNPYEQYF. Incomplete CDR3 DNA: TGTGCCAGTAATCTAGCGGGGAATCCCTACGAG.

Note on this clone: The read gets to within 3 residues of the CDR3 end, and the germline J gene fills in the rest. The V and J genes are TRBV7-6 and TRBJ1-4; 10 bases are a match to TRBD1. The germline V gene encodes CDR1 SGHVS and CDR2 FNYEAQ. This CDR3 is built from 14 residues. J lost 10 bases, V lost 8 bases, and 10 bases had no gene match. CDR3 bases read: TGTGCCAGCGGACCGGGACAGGGGTCAGGAAAA. Translated: CASGPGQGSGK. The full CDR3 reads CASGPGQGSGKLFF.

Concerning this clone itself: Read coverage stops 3 residues before the CDR3 terminus; the germline J gene supplies the remainder. The J gene is TRBJ1-4, the V gene TRBV20-1; D gene unclear. Germline V gene sequence: CDR1 DFQATT, CDR2 SNEGSKA (reference sequence). Trimming pared 0 bases from V and 7 bases from J, leaving 15 bases between. The CDR3 covers 15 residues. The CDR3 reads CSARDRSGWFEKLFF. The CDR3 DNA, read in part, is TGCAGTGCTAGAGATAGATCTGGTTGGTTTGAAAAA.

Worth noting for this clone: The DNA ends 3 residues before the CDR3 does, and the rest of the CDR3 is filled in from the germline J gene. The chain links TRBV19 to TRBJ2-7; tentatively, D is TRBD1 (6 bases). The CDR3 extends over 13 amino acids. Germline V lookup: CDR1 LNHDA, CDR2 SQIVND (reference sequence). V lost 2 bases, J lost 5 bases, and 10 bases lay in between. Partial CDR3 DNA: TGTGCCAGTAGTATAAGAACAGGGAACGAG. Translated, it gives CASSIRTGNE. The full CDR3 reads CASSIRTGNEQYF.

As for this clone: The read is 3 residues too short to cover the CDR3 end, so that end is filled in from the germline J gene. The chain joins TRBV7-3 to TRBJ1-4; 9 bases line up with TRBD1. CDR3 size: 14 residues. The germline V gene encodes CDR1 SGHTA and CDR2 FQGTGA. The part of the CDR3 DNA that was read is TGTGCCAGCAGCTACAGGGGGCCGGGTTCACCA. Protein product: CASSYRGPGSP. The full CDR3 protein is CASSYRGPGSPLFF. The full variable domain, with the rest looked up from reference TRBV7-3 and TRBJ1-4, is GAGVSQTPSNKVTEKGKYVELRCDPISGHTALYWYRQSLGQGPEFLIYFQGTGAADDSGLPNDRFFAVRPEGSVSTLKIQRTERGDSAVYLCASSYRGPGSPLFFGSGTQLSVL.

Of note for this clone: The DNA ends 3 residues before the CDR3 does, and the rest of the CDR3 is filled in from the germline J gene. The chain carries TRBV19 and TRBJ1-1; D is undetermined. This CDR3 has 15 amino acids. The germline V gene has CDR1 LNHDA and CDR2 SQIVND (reference sequence). The V end lost 2 bases, the J end lost 1 base, and 11 bases lay between the germline ends. The DNA read from the CDR3 is TGTGCCAGTAGTATAAGTGTAGCACGGAACACTGAA. Protein product: CASSISVARNTE. The CDR3 reads in full as CASSISVARNTEAFF.

As regards this clone: Read sequence stops 3 residues before the CDR3 end, and the germline J gene provides the missing end. The J gene is TRBJ1-1, the V gene TRBV30; TRBD1 aligns across 8 bases. The CDR3 runs to 14 residues. Trimming removed 1 base from V and 4 bases from J; junction bases left unmatched: 5. Germline V gene lookup returns CDR1 GTSNPN and CDR2 SVGIG (reference sequence). Here the CDR3 reads CAWSGTGGGTEAFF. The sequenced CDR3 bases are TGTGCCTGGAGTGGTACAGGGGGGGGCACTGAA.

With respect to this clone: The DNA ends 3 residues before the CDR3 does, and the rest of the CDR3 is filled in from the germline J gene. The chain employs TRBV19 and TRBJ2-7; TRBD1 matches at 8 bases. The trim removed 9 bases at V and 2 bases at J, leaving 9 bases unmatched. The germline CDR1 and CDR2 sequences are LNHDA and SQIVND (reference sequence). The length of the CDR3 is 14 residues. CDR3 DNA (partial): TGTGCCAGCAAGCAGGGGGCCGCTGCCTACGAG. Translating gives CASKQGAAAYE. The whole CDR3 sequence reads CASKQGAAAYEQYF.

As regards this clone: Read coverage stops 3 residues before the CDR3 terminus; the germline J gene supplies the remainder. The rearrangement joins TRBV6-2 or TRBV6-3 to TRBJ1-5; possibly TRBD1 for D (6 bases). CDR3 length: 14 residues. The V end was cut by 8 bases, the J end by 5 bases, with 16 bases between. Germline lookup yields CDR1 MNHEY and CDR2 SVGEGT. The CDR3 sequence: CASGNQGFDQPQHF. Partial CDR3 DNA: TGTGCCAGCGGCAATCAGGGGTTTGATCAGCCC.

A remark on this clone: The read terminates 3 residues ahead of where the CDR3 ends, so the germline J gene completes it. The genes are TRBV12-3 or TRBV12-4 and TRBJ2-1, with TRBD1 identical over 7 bases. This CDR3 has 14 residues. Trimming removed 4 bases from V and 4 bases from J; junction bases left unmatched: 4. The covered CDR3 bases are TGTGCCAGCAGTTCGACAGGGAAGTACAATGAG. It codes for CASSSTGKYNE. In full, the CDR3 reads CASSSTGKYNEQFF.

With regard to this clone: The read ends 3 residues before the CDR3 terminus; that terminus is restored from the germline J gene. This chain uses TRBV19 with TRBJ1-5, with D perhaps matching TRBD1 (5 bases). Deletions cut 7 bases from V and 0 bases from J, with 13 bases between. CDR3 length: 15 residues. Looked up from germline, CDR1 is LNHDA and CDR2 is SQIVND (reference sequence). This CDR3 reads CASIKDKNSNQPQHF. CDR3 DNA, as far as it was read: TGTGCCAGTATCAAGGACAAGAATAGCAATCAGCCC. The full variable domain, with the rest looked up from reference TRBV19 and TRBJ1-5, is DGGITQSPKYLFRKEGQNVTLSCEQNLNHDAMYWYRQDPGQGLRLIYYSQIVNDFQKGDIAEGYSVSREKKESFPLTVTSAQKNPTAFYLCASIKDKNSNQPQHFGDGTRLSIL.

Comments on this clone: The read ends 3 residues shy of where the CDR3 ends; the end is completed using the germline J gene. This chain links TRBV6-1 with TRBJ2-1; maybe TRBD2 (6 bases). Germline V gene data show CDR1 as MNHNS and CDR2 as SASEGT. The CDR3 totals 13 residues. The V and J ends lost 4 bases and 6 bases respectively, with 10 bases between them. CDR3 bases read: TGTGCCAGCAGTGTCGGGACTGTCAATGAG. It specifies CASSVGTVNE. The entire CDR3 protein reads CASSVGTVNEQFF.

Comment on this clone: Read sequence stops 3 residues before the CDR3 end, and the germline J gene provides the missing end. V gene TRBV29-1 combines with J gene TRBJ1-1, with D unresolved. The CDR3 runs to 11 residues. Germline V gene data show CDR1 as SQVTM and CDR2 as ANQGSEA. V lost 7 bases, J lost 7 bases, and 13 bases lay in between. Partial CDR3 DNA: TGCAGCGCTATACCGGGTCTTGAA. This translates into CSAIPGLE. The entire CDR3 protein is CSAIPGLEAFF.

Points on this clone: The sequence runs out 3 residues before the end of the CDR3; the remainder is reconstructed from the germline J gene. The J gene is TRBJ1-4, the V gene TRBV2, with D uncertain. The CDR3 runs to 14 residues. CDR1 is SNHLY and CDR2 is FYNNEI in the germline V gene. The chain's CDR3 is CASSENGLTSPLFF. Partial CDR3 DNA: TGTGCCAGCAGTGAAAACGGTCTTACTTCACCA.

A word on this clone: The CDR3 goes on 3 residues after the read ends, and that part is filled in from the germline J gene. V and J are TRBV30 and TRBJ1-1, with D possibly TRBD1 on 6 matching bases. The germline V and J ends were trimmed by 3 bases and 5 bases, with 13 bases remaining between them. Germline assignment: CDR1 GTSNPN and CDR2 SVGIG (reference sequence). This CDR3 has 13 amino acids. Here the CDR3 reads CAWSMTGGTEAFF. The DNA read from the CDR3 is TGTGCCTGGAGCATGACAGGCGGGACTGAA.

The sequenced part of the CDR3 DNA is TGTGCCAGCAGTGAAGAGGGACTAGCTGAAAACTACAATGAG. It yields the protein CASSEEGLAENYNE. The complete CDR3 sequence is CASSEEGLAENYNEQFF. The V call is TRBV6-1, the J call TRBJ2-1; 9 bases line up with TRBD2. Read sequence stops 3 residues before the CDR3 end, and the germline J gene provides the missing end. Looked up from germline, CDR1 is MNHNS and CDR2 is SASEGT. V lost 1 base and J lost 3; bases outside the gene matches: 7. CDR3 size: 17 residues.

About this clone itself: With the read ending 3 residues before the CDR3 end, the germline J gene is used to fill in that end. This chain links TRBV20-1 with TRBJ2-5; maybe TRBD1 (6 bases). V dropped 3 bases and J dropped 7 bases, with 15 bases sitting between them. CDR3 size: 13 residues. Per the germline V gene, CDR1 is DFQATT and CDR2 is SNEGSKA (reference sequence). CDR3 protein: CSASPTGFGTQYF. CDR3 bases read: TGCAGTGCTAGCCCTACAGGGTTCGGGACC.